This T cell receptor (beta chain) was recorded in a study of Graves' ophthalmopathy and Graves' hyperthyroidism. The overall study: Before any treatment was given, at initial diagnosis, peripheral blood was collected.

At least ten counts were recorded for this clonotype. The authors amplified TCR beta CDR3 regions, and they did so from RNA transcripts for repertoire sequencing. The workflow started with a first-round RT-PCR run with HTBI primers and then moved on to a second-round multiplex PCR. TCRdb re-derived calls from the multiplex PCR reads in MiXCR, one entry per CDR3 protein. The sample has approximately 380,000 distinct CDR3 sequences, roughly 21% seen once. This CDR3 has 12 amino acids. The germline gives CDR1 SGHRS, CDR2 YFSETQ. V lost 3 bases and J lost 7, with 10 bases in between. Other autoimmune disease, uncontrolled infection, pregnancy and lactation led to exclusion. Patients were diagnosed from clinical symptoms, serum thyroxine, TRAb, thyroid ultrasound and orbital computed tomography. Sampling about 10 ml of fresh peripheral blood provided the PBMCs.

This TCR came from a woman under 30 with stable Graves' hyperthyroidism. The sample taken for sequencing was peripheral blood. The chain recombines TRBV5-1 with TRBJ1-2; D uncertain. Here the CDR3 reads CASSSYRVGYTF. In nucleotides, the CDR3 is TGCGCCAGCAGCTCGTACCGGGTTGGCTACACCTTC.